The source of this T cell receptor beta chain is a study of cytomegalovirus exposure and HLA in healthy donors (dated by TCRdb to 2016 to 2017). For the wider study: According to an earlier analysis of 587 of the donors, roughly 180 million T cells yielded 100 million or so unique TCR beta sequences and about 280 Gb of sequence data. An early release that covered several hundred HLA-typed donors contained 250 to 350 gigabases of sequencing data and tens of millions of unique TCR sequences. Among the roughly 400 genotyped donors, around 81% belonged to the genetic ancestry cluster associated with self-reported Caucasian donors. The aim of the study was to test whether cataloging public T cell receptors could identify signatures of past pathogen exposure. The study used immunosequencing to profile the T cell repertoires of under 700 subjects and linked those repertoires to cytomegalovirus serostatus. A separate validation cohort of more than 100 different subjects was used in addition to the approximately 700-subject first cohort. The study combined high-throughput TCR immunosequencing, statistical association of individual TCRs with disease status, and machine learning to predict cytomegalovirus infection status. To study patterns of TCR occurrence, a later analysis re-analyzed previously published TCR beta repertoires from 500 to 850 donors and added high-resolution HLA genotyping. Rather than using new phenotypic data, the later analysis identified candidate immune exposures from TCR beta sequences and from how often those sequences occurred across donors. To decide whether each TCR beta V gene segment behaved as functional or pseudogenic, an earlier analysis of approximately 590 of the donors relied on high-throughput TCR beta sequencing. Alongside the repertoire data, information on donor age, sex, ethnicity and CMV serostatus was compiled. A later genetic analysis used genome-wide SNP genotypes for about 65% of the roughly 700 donors, treating that subset as a discovery cohort. All discovery cohort repertoires had been generated using a single sequencing platform. HLA typing included class I and class II loci at four-digit resolution. Typing coverage differed by locus: A, B, C, DRB1 and DQB1 were typed in roughly 629-630 donors, DQA1 in approximately 520, DPA1 in around 600, and DPB1 in approximately 450. About five DR-DQ haplotypes were treated as single units for association and clustering because of strong linkage in the cohort. Among roughly 370 genotyped donors of the cohort, an average of 235,054 unique TCR beta nucleotide sequences were sequenced per donor, 15% to 20% of them non-productive. On the study overall, not on this receptor specifically: Immune exposure information for the cohort was limited to CMV serostatus. The presence/absence analyses assumed that sequencing depth was roughly uniform across donors, and that assumption may not be true. Because HLA typing was unavailable for some donors at each locus, only the typed subset was used in association tests. In a later analysis, HLA-associated TCR beta chains were found to be more clonally expanded and to have lower generation probabilities than equally common non-associated chains. A later analysis found that most CMV-associated TCR beta chains appeared HLA-restricted, with HLA associations seemingly driven largely by CMV exposure. V-gene and J-gene trimming of TCR beta chains was associated with a missense DCLRE1C variant in a later genetic analysis, and the association was replicated in an independent cohort. A further reported finding was that TCR beta sequences accurately predicted the HLA-A and HLA-B alleles for most subjects in the first cohort. Cytomegalovirus status was reported to be diagnosed by the classifier with high specificity and sensitivity in both the original and validation cohorts. Most TCR sequences were seen in very few donors, while some public TCRs were found in many individuals. The earlier analysis of nearly 600 of the donors excluded roughly 16 rarely observed V segments, including chromosome 9 orphons, because counts were too low. Only TCR beta chains were sequenced in this cohort, and the absence of alpha or paired-chain data limited detectable features. In the study, some 160 TCR beta chains were listed as associated with cytomegalovirus. Correlated functional status among segregating V segments might be attributable to linkage disequilibrium, but an unknown experimental factor could not be ruled out. In a later analysis, TCR association rates were found to vary across HLA loci, with the most associated TCRs seen for DRB1 alleles and the fewest for HLA-C alleles. An earlier analysis of some 590 of the donors showed that most TCR beta V segments appeared in productive rearrangements either about 87% or about 30% of the time, which broadly matched IMGT annotations. When HLA alleles, especially DR and DQ, strongly co-occurred, TCR associations were difficult to assign to individual alleles. Some IMGT-functional V segments, including TRBV6-2 and TRBV6-3, could not be told apart with the 87-base-pair reads, so those segments were excluded. A cluster of highly shared sequence variants was judged likely to be a technical artifact of the sequencing pipeline. A few of the identified cytomegalovirus-associated TCR beta chains were confirmed in vitro to be specific for cytomegalovirus antigens. Several of the top co-occurrence clusters appeared to be linked to parvovirus B19, influenza, CMV and Epstein-Barr virus, according to a later analysis. At a false discovery rate of 0.05, a later analysis linked under 20,000 TCR beta sequences to specific HLA alleles. The authors suggested that the approach could potentially be extended to other disease states and immunological phenotypes. In a later genetic analysis, fewer N-insertions in productive TCRs were reported among donors in an Asian-associated ancestry cluster than the 666-donor mean.

For this clone: The target of this receptor is not known. No base quality values were provided; no much bigger clone lies one nucleotide off.

The cohort consisted of 666 healthy bone marrow donors. All cohort members were sampled while nominally healthy, although unrecorded immune exposures were likely present. The donor tested CMV seronegative and was one of the 352 seronegative cohort members. A peripheral blood sample was provided by each donor, and peripheral blood mononuclear cells were used for TCR beta sequencing. Genomic DNA extraction from the blood cell samples was performed with the Qiagen DNeasy Blood Extraction Kit. Libraries were prepared through the immunoSEQ multiplex PCR assay. A mixture of 60 forward primers for TCR Vbeta segments and 13 reverse primers for TCR Jbeta segments was used in the multiplex PCR. The CDR3 region of rearranged TCR beta genes was amplified from genomic DNA with a multiplex PCR assay. The Illumina HiSeq System was used to sequence the amplified TCR beta libraries as 87-base-pair reads. The authors' analysis ran thus. In a later analysis, some 80 million unique TCR beta chains were counted across the 650 to 700 repertoires, and about 9.9 million of these chains were shared by at least two donors. Raw reads were error-corrected and collapsed into unique sequences by a nearest-neighbor algorithm in which closely related sequences were merged to remove PCR and sequencing errors. V, D and J gene segments were assigned by aligning CDR3 sequences to IMGT reference sequences. For a sequence to be retained, a match of at least six nucleotides was required to both a V gene segment and a J gene segment. A rearrangement was called productive if the CDR3 had no stop codons and remained in frame with V and J, and every other rearrangement was called non-productive. Following IMGT convention, CDR3 was defined as the stretch from the second conserved V-encoded cysteine to the conserved J-encoded phenylalanine. The earlier analysis of approximately 500 of the donors excluded sequences that lacked an unambiguous match to a single V gene segment. An earlier analysis of over 450 of the donors classified V segments as functional when productive rearrangements were above 56.7% and as segregating when the standard deviation between donors was above 5%. To diagnose cytomegalovirus status from the catalog of TCR beta chain sequences, a statistical classification framework was built. In a later analysis, TCR nucleotide sequences were compared against IMGT/GENE-DB human TR gene sequences so that V and J genes could be assigned. Using the TCRdist pipeline, a later analysis assigned CDR3 sequences along with most-parsimonious VDJ recombination scenarios. In a later analysis, each TCR beta chain was defined by its CDR3 amino acid sequence together with its V-gene family, and reads without a unique V-gene family were excluded. To address suspected cross-contamination and a sequencing artifact, a later analysis removed around 590 highly shared, low-generation-probability nucleotide sequences. For each public chain, a later analysis derived a clonal expansion index from normalized ranks of inferred template counts within each repertoire. In a later analysis, generation probabilities were computed using a VDJ recombination model fitted to out-of-frame rearrangements, and the results were checked against IGoR. In a later analysis, TCR-TCR, TCR-HLA and TCR-CMV co-occurrence was scored with hypergeometric tests, and a repertoire-size bias correction was applied to TCR pairs. A later analysis estimated false discovery rates by permuting HLA or CMV assignments 20 times. In a later analysis, co-occurring TCRs were grouped using DBSCAN, and TCRdist sequence similarity was added for clustering within HLA-allele-positive subsets. Repertoires with fewer than 30,000 or more than 120,000 public chains, plus five repertoires with anomalous nucleotide sharing, were excluded from co-occurrence clustering. TCRdb took over this immuneACCESS table, retaining in-frame rearrangements with V and J assigned. Such tables are incomplete; in checked studies, under half of the missing clones stem from an unresolved V gene, and the remainder is unexplained. V and J calls and clone size come straight from that table; D and trimming were deduced from the DNA. For this sample the table gives approximately 180,000 clones, of which 81% were detected only once. Jointly, the top ten make up about 1.8% of the sample.

CDR1 and CDR2 (MNHEY, SVGAGI) derive from the germline V gene. Trimming removed 2 bases from V and 8 bases from J, leaving 16 bases between the germline ends. Including the terminal cysteine and phenylalanine, the CDR3 comprises 15 residues. This entry keeps only the CDR3 DNA: 45 bases, framed from base 1. Recombination linked TRBV6-5 to TRBJ2-1, with a weak D call of TRBD2 (6 bases match). The sample was PBMCs. This receptor was identified in a man aged 18-30 years in good health and CMV-seronegative. The DNA sequence follows: TGTGCCAGCAGTTACAACGGACTACCCTTGGATGAGCAGTTCTTC. It codes for CASSYNGLPLDEQFF.